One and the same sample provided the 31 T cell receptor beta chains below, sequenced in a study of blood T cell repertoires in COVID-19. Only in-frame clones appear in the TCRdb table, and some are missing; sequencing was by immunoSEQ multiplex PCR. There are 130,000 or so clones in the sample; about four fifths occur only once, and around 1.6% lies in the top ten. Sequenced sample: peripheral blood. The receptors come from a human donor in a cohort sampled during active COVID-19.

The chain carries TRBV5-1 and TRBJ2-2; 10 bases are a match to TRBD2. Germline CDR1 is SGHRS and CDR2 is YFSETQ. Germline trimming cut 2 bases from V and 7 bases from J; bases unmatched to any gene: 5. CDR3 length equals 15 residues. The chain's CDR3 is CASSLPSGRIGELFF. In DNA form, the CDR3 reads TGCGCCAGCAGCTTACCTAGCGGGAGAATCGGGGAGCTGTTTTTT.

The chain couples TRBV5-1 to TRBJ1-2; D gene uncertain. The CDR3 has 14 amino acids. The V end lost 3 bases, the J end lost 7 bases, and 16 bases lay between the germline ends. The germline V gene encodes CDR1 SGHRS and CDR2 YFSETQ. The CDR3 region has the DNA TGCGCCAGCAGCTCAACCGGGATAGGTGGTGGCTACACCTTC. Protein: CASSSTGIGGGYTF.

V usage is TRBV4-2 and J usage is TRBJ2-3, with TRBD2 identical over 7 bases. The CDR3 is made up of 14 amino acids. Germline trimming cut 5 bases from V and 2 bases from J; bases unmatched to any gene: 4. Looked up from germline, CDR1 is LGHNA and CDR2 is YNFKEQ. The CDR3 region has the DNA TGTGCCAGCAGCTTAAGCGGGGTCACAGATACGCAGTATTTT. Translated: CASSLSGVTDTQYF.

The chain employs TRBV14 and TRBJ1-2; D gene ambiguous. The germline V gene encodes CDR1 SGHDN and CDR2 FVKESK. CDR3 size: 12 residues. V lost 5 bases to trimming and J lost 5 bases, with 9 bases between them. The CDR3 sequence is CASSGGPYGYTF. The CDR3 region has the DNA TGTGCCAGCAGCGGAGGTCCATATGGCTACACCTTC.

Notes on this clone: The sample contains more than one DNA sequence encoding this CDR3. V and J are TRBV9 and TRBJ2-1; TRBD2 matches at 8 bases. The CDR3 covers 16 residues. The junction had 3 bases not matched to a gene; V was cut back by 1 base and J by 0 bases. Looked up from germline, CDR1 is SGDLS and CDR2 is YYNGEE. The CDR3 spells CASSVSSGSSYNEQFF. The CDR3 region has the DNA TGTGCCAGCAGCGTATCCAGCGGGAGCTCCTACAATGAGCAGTTCTTC.

The DNA for the CDR3 is TGTGCCAGCAGCCAACGGGACAGGGCGCAAGAGACCCAGTACTTC. This encodes CASSQRDRAQETQYF. The V call is TRBV3-1 (or the pseudogene TRBV3-2), the J call TRBJ2-5; TRBD1 matches 9 bases. Germline V CDR1 and CDR2: LGHDT, YNNKEL (reference sequence). The junction had 3 bases not matched to a gene; V was cut back by 2 bases and J by 2 bases. CDR3 length: 15 amino acids.

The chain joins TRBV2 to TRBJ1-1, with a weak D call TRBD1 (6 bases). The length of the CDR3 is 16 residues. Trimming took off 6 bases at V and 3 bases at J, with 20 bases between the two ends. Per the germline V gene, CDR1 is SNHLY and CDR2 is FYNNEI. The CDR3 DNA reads TGTGCCAGCAGCCCGGGGGGGCCCGGGGCACACACTGAAGCTTTCTTT. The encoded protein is CASSPGGPGAHTEAFF.

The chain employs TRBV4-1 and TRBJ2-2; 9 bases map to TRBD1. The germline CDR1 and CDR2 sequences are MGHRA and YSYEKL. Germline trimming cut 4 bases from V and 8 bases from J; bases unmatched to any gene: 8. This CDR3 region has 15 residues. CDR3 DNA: TGCGCCAGCAGCCTCATGACAGGGGGAGGGGGGGAGCTGTTTTTT. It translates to CASSLMTGGGGELFF.

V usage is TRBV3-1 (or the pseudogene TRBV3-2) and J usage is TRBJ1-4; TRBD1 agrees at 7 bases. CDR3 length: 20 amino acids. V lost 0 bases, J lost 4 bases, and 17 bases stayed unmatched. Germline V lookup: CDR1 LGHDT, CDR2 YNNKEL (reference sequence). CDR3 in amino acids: CASSQDPRECQGGSNEKLFF. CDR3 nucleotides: TGTGCCAGCAGCCAAGATCCGCGCGAGTGCCAGGGGGGAAGTAATGAAAAACTGTTTTTT.

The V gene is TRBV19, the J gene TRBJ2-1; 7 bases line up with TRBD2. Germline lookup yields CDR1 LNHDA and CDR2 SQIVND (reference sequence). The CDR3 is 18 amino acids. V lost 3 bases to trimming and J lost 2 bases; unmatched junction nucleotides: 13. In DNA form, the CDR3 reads TGTGCCAGTAGTATCGCCCCTCAACTAGCGATGACCTACAATGAGCAGTTCTTC. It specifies CASSIAPQLAMTYNEQFF.

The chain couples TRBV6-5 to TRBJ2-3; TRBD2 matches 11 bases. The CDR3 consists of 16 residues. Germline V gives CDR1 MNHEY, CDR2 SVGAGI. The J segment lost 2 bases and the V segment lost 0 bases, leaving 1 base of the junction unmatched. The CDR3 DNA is TGTGCCAGCAGTTACTCGACTAGCGGGACCACAGATACGCAGTATTTT. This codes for CASSYSTSGTTDTQYF.

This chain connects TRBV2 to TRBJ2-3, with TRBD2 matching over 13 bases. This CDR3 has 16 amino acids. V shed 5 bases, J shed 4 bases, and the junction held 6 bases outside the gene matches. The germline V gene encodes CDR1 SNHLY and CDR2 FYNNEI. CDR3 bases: TGTGCCAGCAGTACAAGGACTAGCGGGAGTTCAGATACGCAGTATTTT. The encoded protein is CASSTRTSGSSDTQYF.

This CDR3 is CATSPESGRATSDTQYF. The CDR3 coding sequence is TGTGCCACCAGCCCCGAGAGCGGGAGGGCCACGTCAGATACGCAGTATTTT. The rearrangement joins TRBV15 to TRBJ2-3; 10 bases fit TRBD2. Germline loops: CDR1 LNHNV, CDR2 YYDKDF (reference sequence). The CDR3 totals 17 residues. J lost 4 bases, V lost 5 bases, and 12 bases had no gene match.

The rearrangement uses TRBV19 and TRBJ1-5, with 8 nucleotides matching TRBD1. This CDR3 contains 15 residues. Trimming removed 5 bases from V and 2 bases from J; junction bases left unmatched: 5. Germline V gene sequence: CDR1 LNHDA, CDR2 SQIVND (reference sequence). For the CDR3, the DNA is TGTGCCAGTAGTTTCGGACAGGGACGCAATCAGCCCCAGCATTTT. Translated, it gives CASSFGQGRNQPQHF.

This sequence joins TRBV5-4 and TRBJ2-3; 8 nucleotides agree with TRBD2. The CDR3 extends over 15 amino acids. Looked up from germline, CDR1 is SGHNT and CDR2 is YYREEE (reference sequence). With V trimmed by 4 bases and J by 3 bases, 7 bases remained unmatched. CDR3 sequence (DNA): TGTGCCAGCAGCCCGGGACTAGTCGCAACAGATACGCAGTATTTT. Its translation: CASSPGLVATDTQYF.

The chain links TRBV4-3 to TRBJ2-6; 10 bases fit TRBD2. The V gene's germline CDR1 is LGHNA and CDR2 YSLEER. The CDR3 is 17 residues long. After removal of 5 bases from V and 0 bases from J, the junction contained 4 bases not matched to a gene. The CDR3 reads CASSETSGRSGANVLTF. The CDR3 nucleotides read TGCGCCAGCAGCGAGACTAGCGGGCGCTCTGGGGCCAACGTCCTGACTTTC.

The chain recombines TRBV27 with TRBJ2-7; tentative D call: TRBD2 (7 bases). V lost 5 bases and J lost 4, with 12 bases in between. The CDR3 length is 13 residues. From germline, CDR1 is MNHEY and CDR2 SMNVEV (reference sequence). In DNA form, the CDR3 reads TGTGCCAGCAGTACAGGGAGGGTTTACGAGCAGTACTTC. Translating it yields CASSTGRVYEQYF.

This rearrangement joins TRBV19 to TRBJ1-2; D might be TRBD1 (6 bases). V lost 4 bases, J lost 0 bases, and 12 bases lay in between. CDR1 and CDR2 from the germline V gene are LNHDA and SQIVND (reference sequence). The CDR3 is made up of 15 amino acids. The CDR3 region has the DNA TGTGCCAGTAGTACGTTTGGACAGTCTAACTATGGCTACACCTTC. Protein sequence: CASSTFGQSNYGYTF.

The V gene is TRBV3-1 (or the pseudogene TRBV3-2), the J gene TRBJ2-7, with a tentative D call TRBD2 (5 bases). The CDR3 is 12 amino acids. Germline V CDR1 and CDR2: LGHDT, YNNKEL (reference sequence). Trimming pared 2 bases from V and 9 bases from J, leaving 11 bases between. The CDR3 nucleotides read TGTGCCAGCAGCCAAACCCCGACTATGCAGTACTTC. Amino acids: CASSQTPTMQYF.

The CDR3 sequence: CASSTGGQGLYEQYF. The CDR3 DNA reads as TGTGCCAGCTCCACCGGGGGACAGGGCCTTTACGAGCAGTACTTC. The V gene is TRBV18, the J gene TRBJ2-7; 9 bases are shared with TRBD1. Germline V CDR1 and CDR2: KGHSH, LQKENI. V was clipped by 6 bases and J by 4 bases; unmatched bases: 10. The CDR3 consists of 15 residues.

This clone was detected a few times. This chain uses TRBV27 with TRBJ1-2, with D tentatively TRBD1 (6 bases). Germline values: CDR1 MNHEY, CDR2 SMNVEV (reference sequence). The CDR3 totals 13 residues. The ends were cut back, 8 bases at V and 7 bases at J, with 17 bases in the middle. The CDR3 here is CASRPGGQTGYTF. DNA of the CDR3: TGTGCCAGCCGACCGGGGGGCCAGACTGGCTACACCTTC.

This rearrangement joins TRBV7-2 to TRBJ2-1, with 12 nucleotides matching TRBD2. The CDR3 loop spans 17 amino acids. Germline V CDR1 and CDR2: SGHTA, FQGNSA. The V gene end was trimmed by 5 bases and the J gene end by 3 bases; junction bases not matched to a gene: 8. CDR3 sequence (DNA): TGTGCCAGCAGCCCTAGAGGACTAGCGGGGCGCTACAATGAGCAGTTCTTC. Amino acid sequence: CASSPRGLAGRYNEQFF.

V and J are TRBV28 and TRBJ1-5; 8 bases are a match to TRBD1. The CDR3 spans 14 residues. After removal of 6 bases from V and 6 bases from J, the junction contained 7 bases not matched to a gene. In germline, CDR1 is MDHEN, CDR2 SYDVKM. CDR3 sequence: CASSLGQETQPQHF. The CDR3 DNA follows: TGTGCCAGCAGCCTGGGACAGGAAACTCAGCCCCAGCATTTT.

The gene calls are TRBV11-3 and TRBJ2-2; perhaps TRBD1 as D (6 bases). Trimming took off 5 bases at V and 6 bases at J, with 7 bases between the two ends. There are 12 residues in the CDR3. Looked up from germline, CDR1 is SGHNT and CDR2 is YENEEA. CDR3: CASSPGAGELFF. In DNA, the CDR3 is TGTGCCAGCAGCCCAGGGGCCGGGGAGCTGTTTTTT.

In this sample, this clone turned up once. The CDR3 nucleotides are TGTGCCAGCAGCGCCAAGACTAGTACAGTCACAGATACGCAGTATTTT. This gives the protein CASSAKTSTVTDTQYF. The J gene is TRBJ2-3, the V gene TRBV5-4; TRBD2 is a possible D gene (6 bases). The CDR3 extends over 16 amino acids. CDR1 and CDR2 (germline): SGHNT, YYREEE (reference sequence). The ends were cut back, 4 bases at V and 2 bases at J, with 17 bases in the middle. The complete variable domain, with remaining parts taken from reference TRBV5-4 and TRBJ2-3, reads ETGVTQSPTHLIKTRGQQVTLRCSSQSGHNTVSWYQQALGQGPQFIFQYYREEENGRGNFPPRFSGLQFPNYSSELNVNALELDDSALYLCASSAKTSTVTDTQYFGPGTRLTVL.

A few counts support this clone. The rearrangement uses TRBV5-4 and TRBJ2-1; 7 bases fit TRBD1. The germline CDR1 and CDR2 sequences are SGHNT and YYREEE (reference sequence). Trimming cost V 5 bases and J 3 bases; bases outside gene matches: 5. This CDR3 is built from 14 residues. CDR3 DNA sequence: TGTGCCAGCAGACCGGGACAGAACTACAATGAGCAGTTCTTC. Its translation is CASRPGQNYNEQFF. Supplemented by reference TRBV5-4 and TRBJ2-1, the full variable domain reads ETGVTQSPTHLIKTRGQQVTLRCSSQSGHNTVSWYQQALGQGPQFIFQYYREEENGRGNFPPRFSGLQFPNYSSELNVNALELDDSALYLCASRPGQNYNEQFFGPGTRLTVL.

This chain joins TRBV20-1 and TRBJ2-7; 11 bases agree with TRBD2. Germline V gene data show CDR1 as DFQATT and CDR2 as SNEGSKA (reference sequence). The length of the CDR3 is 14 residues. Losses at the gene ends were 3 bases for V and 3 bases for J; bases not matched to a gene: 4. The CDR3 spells CSASASGRFYEQYF. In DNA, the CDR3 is TGCAGTGCTAGTGCTAGCGGGAGGTTCTACGAGCAGTACTTC.

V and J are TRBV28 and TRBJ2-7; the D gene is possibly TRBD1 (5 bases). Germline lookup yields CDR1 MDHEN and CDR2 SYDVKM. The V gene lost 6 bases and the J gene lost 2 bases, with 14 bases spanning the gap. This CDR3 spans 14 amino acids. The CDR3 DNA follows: TGTGCCAGCAGCCCCACGAAGGGGACCTACGAGCAGTACTTC. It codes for CASSPTKGTYEQYF.

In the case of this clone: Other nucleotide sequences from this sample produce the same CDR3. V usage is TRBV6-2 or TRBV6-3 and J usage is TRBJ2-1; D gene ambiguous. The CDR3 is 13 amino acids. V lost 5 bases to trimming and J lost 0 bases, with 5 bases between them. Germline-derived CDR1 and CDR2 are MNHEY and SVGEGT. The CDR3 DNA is TGTGCCAGCAGTGAGAGCTCCTACAATGAGCAGTTCTTC. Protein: CASSESSYNEQFF.

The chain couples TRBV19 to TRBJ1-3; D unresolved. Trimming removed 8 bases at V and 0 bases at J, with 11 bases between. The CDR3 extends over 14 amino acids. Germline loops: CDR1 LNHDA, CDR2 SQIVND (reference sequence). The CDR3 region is CASSEGRSGNTIYF. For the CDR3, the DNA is TGTGCCAGTTCCGAGGGCCGCTCTGGAAACACCATATATTTT.

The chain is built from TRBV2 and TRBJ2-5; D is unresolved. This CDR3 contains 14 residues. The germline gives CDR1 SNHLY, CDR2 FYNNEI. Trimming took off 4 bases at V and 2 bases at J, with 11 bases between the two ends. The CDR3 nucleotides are TGTGCCAGCAGTGTGATAGCAGATCAAGAGACCCAGTACTTC. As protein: CASSVIADQETQYF.